These T cell receptor beta chains were read from a single sample in a study of T cell responses to AZD1222 COVID-19 vaccine. Profiling relied on immunoSEQ multiplex PCR, and the TCRdb table lists in-frame clones only, not all of them. The sample yields roughly 180,000 clones, more than 85% seen once. Sample: peripheral blood, taken 28 days after the second AZD1222 dose. These receptors all come from an adult who received the AZD1222 COVID-19 vaccine. Each CDR3 is given without its conserved first and last residue. Fields, in order: CDR3 length, D gene, V gene, CDR3 protein. D genes are given only for firm matches.

>12|.|TRBV11-2
ASSLGWQIYEQY
>12|TRBD1|TRBV5-4
ASSITTGTAGYT
>13|.|TRBV4-1
ASSQGPSPQETQY
>12|.|TRBV5-1
ASSLKGSNTEAF
>11|.|TRBV12-3/TRBV12-4
ASSLARNYGYT
>10|.|TRBV30
AWSLDRGTQY
>12|.|TRBV5-1
ASSLTLQGGGYT
>12|.|TRBV18
ASSPNGGTDTQY
>11|.|TRBV12-3/TRBV12-4
ASRDNTNEKLF
>12|.|TRBV5-1
ASSLDWFQETQY
>15|.|TRBV12-5
ASGSNTGSTSGNTIY
>12|TRBD2|TRBV27
ASSPAGGFNEQF
>14|TRBD2|TRBV9
ASSVDSGRPGETQY
>15|TRBD2|TRBV19
ASSAGSFSGSSRDQY
>15|TRBD1|TRBV5-5
ASSSRRKGQGGGGYT